These 29 T cell receptor beta chains came from one sample sequenced in a study of cytomegalovirus exposure and HLA in healthy donors. PCR used 60 Vbeta primers and 13 Jbeta primers. Profiling relied on immunoSEQ multiplex PCR, and the TCRdb table lists in-frame clones only, not all of them. Found here are about 85,000 clones, around two thirds of them singletons; the top ten hold under 5%. The sequencing input was PBMCs. The receptors shown here come from a man aged 25-45 years in good health and CMV-seronegative.

The chain carries TRBV6-6 and TRBJ2-2; 14 nucleotides line up with TRBD2. Losses at the gene ends were 4 bases for V and 7 bases for J; bases not matched to a gene: 5. Per the germline V gene, CDR1 is MNHNY and CDR2 is SVGAGI (reference sequence). The CDR3 is 16 residues long. This chain's CDR3 is CASSSGLAGGIGELFF. In nucleotides, the CDR3 is TGTGCCAGCAGTTCTGGACTAGCGGGAGGAATCGGGGAGCTGTTTTTT.

The J gene is TRBJ1-2, the V gene TRBV7-6; TRBD1 might be the D (5 bases). Trimming took off 11 bases at V and 6 bases at J, with 16 bases between the two ends. This CDR3 is 12 amino acids long. CDR1 SGHVS and CDR2 FNYEAQ come from the germline V gene. CDR3 nucleotide sequence: TGTGCCTGTTCTAGGGGCGCCGATGGCTACACCTTC. As protein: CACSRGADGYTF. Full variable domain (missing parts from reference TRBV7-6 and TRBJ1-2): GAGVSQSPRYKVTKRGQDVALRCDPISGHVSLYWYRQALGQGPEFLTYFNYEAQQDKSGLPNDRFSAERPEGSISTLTIQRTEQRDSAMYRCACSRGADGYTFGSGTRLTVV.

The V call is TRBV7-4, the J call TRBJ1-4; the D gene is possibly TRBD1 (6 bases). The V and J ends lost 4 bases and 8 bases respectively, with 23 bases between them. Germline values: CDR1 SGHVT, CDR2 SQSDAQ. The CDR3 is 17 amino acids. CDR3 protein: CASSSGAFWGAREKLFF. DNA of the CDR3: TGTGCCAGCAGCTCAGGGGCCTTTTGGGGTGCGCGGGAAAAACTGTTTTTT.

V usage is TRBV6-5 and J usage is TRBJ1-1; the D is unclear. In germline, CDR1 is MNHEY, CDR2 SVGAGI. The CDR3 loop spans 14 amino acids. With 6 bases removed from V and 1 base from J, the gap between germline ends came to 12 bases. CDR3 residues: CASSVVGENTEAFF. The CDR3 coding sequence is TGTGCCAGCAGCGTGGTGGGCGAGAACACTGAAGCTTTCTTT.

This chain joins TRBV10-1 and TRBJ2-3; D remains ambiguous. Germline V gene sequence: CDR1 WNHNN, CDR2 SYGVQD (reference sequence). This CDR3 has 15 residues. V was clipped by 3 bases and J by 1 base, with 11 bases between them. CDR3 protein: CASSDVALGTDTQYF. The CDR3 nucleotides read TGCGCCAGCAGTGATGTAGCCCTCGGCACAGATACGCAGTATTTT.

The V gene is TRBV6-1, the J gene TRBJ2-3; the match to TRBD2 covers 7 bases. From germline, CDR1 is MNHNS and CDR2 SASEGT. The trim removed 2 bases at V and 0 bases at J, leaving 5 bases unmatched. The CDR3 runs to 16 residues. The CDR3 protein is CASSESLAVSTDTQYF. In DNA, the CDR3 is TGTGCCAGCAGTGAAAGCCTAGCGGTGAGCACAGATACGCAGTATTTT.

The chain has TRBV15 and TRBJ2-2; 13 nucleotides agree with TRBD2. The J segment lost 6 bases and the V segment lost 0 bases, leaving 4 bases of the junction unmatched. Germline CDR1 reads LNHNV; CDR2 reads YYDKDF (reference sequence). CDR3 length: 17 amino acids. Here the CDR3 DNA reads TGTGCCACCAGCAGAGATCGTACTAGCGGGAGGGCCGGGGAGCTGTTTTTT. It yields the protein CATSRDRTSGRAGELFF. The whole variable domain, remainder taken from reference TRBV15 and TRBJ2-2, is DAMVIQNPRYQVTQFGKPVTLSCSQTLNHNVMYWYQQKSSQAPKLLFHYYDKDFNNEADTPDNFQSRRPNTSFCFLDIRSPGLGDTAMYLCATSRDRTSGRAGELFFGEGSRLTVL.

The chain links TRBV5-1 to TRBJ2-1; 7 nucleotides match TRBD2. With 2 bases clipped from V and 1 base from J, the junction kept 3 bases outside the gene matches. The CDR3 has 15 residues. Germline CDR1 SGHRS, CDR2 YFSETQ. CDR3 sequence reads: CASSFGGGSYNEQFF. As DNA, the CDR3 is TGCGCCAGCAGCTTTGGCGGGGGTTCCTACAATGAGCAGTTCTTC. Variable domain in full (rest from reference TRBV5-1 and TRBJ2-1): KAGVTQTPRYLIKTRGQQVTLSCSPISGHRSVSWYQQTPGQGLQFLFEYFSETQRNKGNFPGRFSGRQFSNSRSEMNVSTLELGDSALYLCASSFGGGSYNEQFFGPGTRLTVL.

V is TRBV11-3 and J is TRBJ2-7; a possible D gene is TRBD1 (6 bases). CDR1 and CDR2 (germline): SGHNT, YENEEA. Trimming removed 5 bases at V and 6 bases at J, with 23 bases between. The CDR3 is 16 amino acids. The CDR3 here is CASSHGAGTKKGEQYF. In DNA form, the CDR3 reads TGTGCCAGCAGCCATGGGGCCGGGACAAAAAAGGGCGAGCAGTACTTC.

This clone was observed a few times. This rearrangement joins TRBV15 to TRBJ2-3; 9 bases are shared with TRBD2. The CDR3 sequence is 14 residues long. Germline V gene lookup returns CDR1 LNHNV and CDR2 YYDKDF (reference sequence). V lost 3 bases to trimming and J lost 4 bases; unmatched junction nucleotides: 2. The CDR3 sequence is CATSRTSGSDTQYF. As DNA, the CDR3 is TGTGCCACCAGCAGGACTAGCGGTTCAGATACGCAGTATTTT.

The chain combines TRBV19 with TRBJ2-1, with D unclear. Germline CDR1 reads LNHDA; CDR2 reads SQIVND (reference sequence). Trimming cost V 3 bases and J 1 base, with 13 bases left between them. The CDR3 covers 16 residues. In nucleotides, the CDR3 is TGTGCCAGTAGTATCTCGTCAGGCCCGTCCTACAATGAGCAGTTCTTC. Amino acids: CASSISSGPSYNEQFF. The full variable domain, its missing parts supplied by reference TRBV19 and TRBJ2-1, is DGGITQSPKYLFRKEGQNVTLSCEQNLNHDAMYWYRQDPGQGLRLIYYSQIVNDFQKGDIAEGYSVSREKKESFPLTVTSAQKNPTAFYLCASSISSGPSYNEQFFGPGTRLTVL.

The CDR3, as DNA: TGTGCCATCAGTGGGGCTCAAAACGAGCAGTACTTC. It specifies CAISGAQNEQYF. V and J are TRBV10-3 and TRBJ2-5, with no clear D. The end of the DNA aligns better with TRBJ2-7, so the J call may be wrong. The CDR3 has 12 residues. CDR1 is ENHRY, CDR2 SYGVKD, per germline.

This clone showed up just a few times. The chain couples TRBV7-2 to TRBJ2-1; 15 bases agree with TRBD2. The CDR3 covers 16 residues. V was pared by 6 bases and J by 7 bases, with 7 bases of the junction left unmatched. CDR1 SGHTA and CDR2 FQGNSA come from the germline V gene. The CDR3 loop is CASSWTSGGAWNEQFF. The CDR3 region has the DNA TGTGCCAGCAGTTGGACTAGCGGGGGGGCCTGGAATGAGCAGTTCTTC. The full variable domain, completed using reference TRBV7-2 and TRBJ2-1, is GAGVSQSPSNKVTEKGKDVELRCDPISGHTALYWYRQSLGQGLEFLIYFQGNSAPDKSGLPSDRFSAERTGGSVSTLTIQRTQQEDSAVYLCASSWTSGGAWNEQFFGPGTRLTVL.

As concerns this clone: Other nucleotide sequences from this sample produce the same CDR3. The chain couples TRBV6-1 to TRBJ2-7; 11 positions agree with TRBD2. The CDR3 is 15 amino acids. Germline V gene lookup returns CDR1 MNHNS and CDR2 SASEGT. The ends lost 3 bases at V and 7 bases at J; junction bases unmatched: 8. The CDR3 sequence is CASSDLAGGPSEQYF. The CDR3 bases are TGTGCCAGCAGTGACTTAGCGGGAGGGCCGAGTGAGCAGTACTTC.

This clone was detected only once. The rearrangement joins TRBV19 to TRBJ1-1; D call uncertain. V was cut by 8 bases and J by 1 base, with 14 bases left in between. Germline CDR1 and CDR2: LNHDA and SQIVND (reference sequence). CDR3 size: 14 residues. CDR3 nucleotide sequence: TGTGCCAGTCAGACCGTAGCGGGGAACACTGAAGCTTTCTTT. Amino acid sequence: CASQTVAGNTEAFF.

The CDR3 here is CASSPIKDRGTEAFF. CDR3 coding DNA: TGTGCCAGCTCACCAATTAAGGACAGGGGCACTGAAGCTTTCTTT. The rearrangement links TRBV18 to TRBJ1-1; TRBD1 aligns across 9 bases. The CDR3 consists of 15 residues. The V gene's germline CDR1 is KGHSH and CDR2 LQKENI. The junction had 5 bases not matched to a gene; V was cut back by 2 bases and J by 4 bases.

V is TRBV7-2 and J is TRBJ2-6; 8 nucleotides agree with TRBD2. CDR3 length: 19 amino acids. Germline CDR1 reads SGHTA; CDR2 reads FQGNSA. J gave up 0 bases and V 5 bases, and 12 bases lay outside the gene matches. The CDR3, as DNA: TGTGCCAGCAGCCGGGCCGGGAGGGGAATCCTCTCTGGGGCCAACGTCCTGACTTTC. Translation: CASSRAGRGILSGANVLTF.

This clone came up once. The genes are TRBV4-2 and TRBJ2-5; 9 nucleotides agree with TRBD1. CDR1 LGHNA and CDR2 YNFKEQ come from the germline V gene. V gave up 4 bases and J gave up 4 bases; unmatched junction bases: 7. The CDR3 loop spans 15 amino acids. The CDR3 coding sequence is TGTGCCAGCAGCCGAGGGACAGGGAGTTCAGAGACCCAGTACTTC. The encoded protein is CASSRGTGSSETQYF.

The chain employs TRBV5-1 and TRBJ2-7; 9 bases align to TRBD2. This CDR3 is 16 amino acids long. V gave up 2 bases and J gave up 4 bases; unmatched junction bases: 10. Germline V lookup: CDR1 SGHRS, CDR2 YFSETQ. The CDR3 is CASSLSSGGRVYEQYF. The CDR3 nucleotides are TGCGCCAGCAGCTTATCCAGCGGGGGGCGAGTTTACGAGCAGTACTTC.

This clone came up a few times. The CDR3 DNA sequence: TGTGCCAGCAGTTACAAGGGGATCTCTGGGGCCAACGTCCTGACTTTC. It is translated as CASSYKGISGANVLTF. The chain joins TRBV6-5 to TRBJ2-6; possibly TRBD1 for D (5 bases). Germline lookup yields CDR1 MNHEY and CDR2 SVGAGI. V lost 2 bases and J 0 bases, leaving 8 bases between the germline ends. CDR3 length: 16 residues.

This clone was picked up a small number of times. The V call is TRBV16, the J call TRBJ2-1; D is uncertain. The CDR3 totals 15 residues. V was pared by 1 base and J by 2 bases, with 9 bases between. Germline V gives CDR1 KGHSY, CDR2 FQNENV. The CDR3 DNA reads TGTGCCAGCAGCCAATTTGGCGGCACCTACAATGAGCAGTTCTTC. Translated: CASSQFGGTYNEQFF.

V and J are TRBV11-2 and TRBJ2-3; TRBD2 matches at 7 bases. Looked up from germline, CDR1 is SGHAT and CDR2 is FQNNGV. This CDR3 region has 16 residues. Unmatched junction bases numbered 11, after V lost 8 bases and J lost 0 bases. DNA for the CDR3: TGTGCCAGCGGGGAGGGATTAGTATCTAGCACAGATACGCAGTATTTT. Protein: CASGEGLVSSTDTQYF.

The chain combines TRBV5-1 with TRBJ2-7, with 7 bases fitting TRBD1. J lost 3 bases, V lost 5 bases, and 2 bases had no gene match. Germline-derived CDR1 and CDR2 are SGHRS and YFSETQ. This CDR3 is built from 12 residues. Written as DNA, the CDR3 is TGCGCCAGCAGGACAGGGAACTACGAGCAGTACTTC. Translated: CASRTGNYEQYF.

This clone has a handful of counts. This sequence joins TRBV25-1 and TRBJ2-2; TRBD2 is a possible D gene (5 bases). V was trimmed by 8 bases and J by 5 bases, leaving 18 bases between them. The CDR3 is 15 amino acids. Germline V CDR1 and CDR2: MGHDK, SYGVNS. The CDR3 DNA is TGTGCCAGCCAATGGGCCGCAGAGGGTACCGGGGAGCTGTTTTTT. This sequence encodes CASQWAAEGTGELFF. Using reference TRBV25-1 and TRBJ2-2 for the parts outside the CDR3, the full variable domain is EADIYQTPRYLVIGTGKKITLECSQTMGHDKMYWYQQDPGMELHLIHYSYGVNSTEKGDLSSESTVSRIRTEHFPLTLESARPSHTSQYLCASQWAAEGTGELFFGEGSRLTVL.

A note on this clone: One end of the junction is discordant with germline, which a read error may explain. The chain links TRBV2 to TRBJ2-4, with TRBD1 matching over 8 bases. CDR3 length equals 12 residues. The V gene's germline CDR1 is SNHLY and CDR2 FYNNEI. The CDR3 DNA sequence: TGTGCCAGCAGTTTGGACAGGGCCCCGTTCAACTTC. The encoded protein is CASSLDRAPFNF.

The V call is TRBV19, the J call TRBJ2-7; 11 nucleotides agree with TRBD2. V gave up 3 bases and J gave up 0 bases; unmatched junction bases: 4. The CDR3 has 16 residues. CDR1 and CDR2 from the germline V gene are LNHDA and SQIVND (reference sequence). The CDR3 sequence is CASSIMGTSGSYEQYF. The CDR3 DNA sequence: TGTGCCAGTAGTATTATGGGGACTAGCGGCTCCTACGAGCAGTACTTC.

The chain has TRBV21-1 and TRBJ2-7; the DNA was not used to check the table's D call, TRBD2. TRBV21-1 is a recognized pseudogene. This CDR3 contains 17 residues. For the CDR3, the DNA is TGTGCCAGCAGCAAAAGGCCGAAAGGGGACTACCACTACGAGCAGTGCTTC. Translation: CASSKRPKGDYHYEQCF.

The chain employs TRBV6-5 and TRBJ2-1; 8 positions agree with TRBD2. There are 16 residues in the CDR3. The germline gives CDR1 MNHEY, CDR2 SVGAGI. The trim removed 0 bases at V and 9 bases at J, leaving 10 bases unmatched. The CDR3 spells CASSYSFGGAFSEQFF. CDR3 nucleotide sequence: TGTGCCAGCAGTTACTCGTTCGGGGGGGCTTTTAGTGAGCAGTTCTTC.

This clone was picked up one time. This rearrangement joins TRBV5-3 to TRBJ2-3, with TRBD2 identical over 8 bases. TRBV5-3 is sorted into the ORF group, with uncertain function. The CDR3 has 16 residues. With V trimmed by 3 bases and J by 4 bases, 10 bases remained unmatched. The CDR3 DNA reads as TGTGCCAGAAGCTGGGGAGCGGGAGCGAGGGCAGATACGCAGTATTTT. Translating it yields CARSWGAGARADTQYF.